Listed here is a single T cell receptor (beta chain). The data belong to a study of PD-L1 blockade in urothelial cancer. Study information: Patients began atezolizumab, 1,200 mg intravenously every 3 weeks, in about 2014. Blood analysis was done at 3 weeks (second dose) and 6 weeks after treatment began. Males with urothelial cancer arising in the bladder constituted most of the 29 patients.

Patients each gave 1 to 8 samples, pretreatment and on-treatment. Only in-frame clones appear in the TCRdb table, and some are missing; sequencing was by immunoSEQ multiplex PCR. Here the sample spans about 32,000 clones, about 90% being singletons. This TCR was sampled from a man in his fifties or sixties with urothelial cancer. The specimen comprised PBMCs, sampled around atezolizumab (anti-PD-L1) treatment.

The CDR3 region has the DNA TGTGCCAGCAGCTTGGACAGGGGGTCATACAATGAGCAGTTCTTC. This codes for CASSLDRGSYNEQFF. The chain links TRBV7-3 to TRBJ2-1; TRBD1 agrees at 10 bases. The CDR3 is made up of 15 amino acids. V trimming: 3 bases; J trimming: 4 bases; junction bases outside the gene matches: 3. Germline CDR1 and CDR2: SGHTA and FQGTGA.